This T cell receptor beta chain was identified in a study of T cell responses to AZD1222 COVID-19 vaccine. Study results and caveats: Rises in breadth and depth of Spike-specific TCRs came after two AZD1222 doses. Vaccine-related CD4 TCRs covered spike, predominating at 160-218 and 743-854.

Measured with immunoSEQ multiplex PCR; TCRdb has only the in-frame clones, and not every one. The sample carries more than 80,000 clones, approximately 85% recorded once. Turning to this clone: Its antigen is not known.

Germline lookup yields CDR1 SNHLY and CDR2 FYNNEI. The CDR3 is 12 residues long. V was clipped by 3 bases and J by 5 bases, with 4 bases between them. The rearrangement links TRBV2 to TRBJ1-4; D is unclear. This receptor was obtained from an adult in good health. The input for sequencing was peripheral blood, taken on day 0 of AZD1222 vaccination. The DNA of the CDR3 is TGTGCCAGCAGTGACCAGAATGAAAAACTGTTTTTT. Translated, it gives CASSDQNEKLFF.